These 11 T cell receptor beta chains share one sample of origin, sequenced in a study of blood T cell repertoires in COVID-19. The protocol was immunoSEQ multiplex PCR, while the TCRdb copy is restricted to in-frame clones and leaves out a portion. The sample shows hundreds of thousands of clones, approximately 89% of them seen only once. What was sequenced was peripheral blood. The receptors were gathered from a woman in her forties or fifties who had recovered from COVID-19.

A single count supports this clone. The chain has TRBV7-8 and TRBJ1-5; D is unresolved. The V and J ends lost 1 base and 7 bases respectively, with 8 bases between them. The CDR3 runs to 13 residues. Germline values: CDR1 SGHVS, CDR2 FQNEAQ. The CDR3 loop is CASSLGVAQPQHF. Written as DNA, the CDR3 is TGTGCCAGCAGCTTAGGTGTAGCCCAGCCCCAGCATTTT.

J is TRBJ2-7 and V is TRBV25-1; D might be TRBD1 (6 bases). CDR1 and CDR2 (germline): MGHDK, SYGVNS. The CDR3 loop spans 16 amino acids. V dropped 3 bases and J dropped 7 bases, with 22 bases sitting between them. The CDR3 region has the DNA TGTGCCAGCAGTGATGATTCGACAGGTGCCTACTGGGAGCAGTACTTC. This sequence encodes CASSDDSTGAYWEQYF.

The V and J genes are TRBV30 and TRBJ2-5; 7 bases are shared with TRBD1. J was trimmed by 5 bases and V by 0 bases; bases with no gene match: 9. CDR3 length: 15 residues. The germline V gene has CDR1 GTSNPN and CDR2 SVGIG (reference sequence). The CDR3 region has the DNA TGTGCCTGGAGTGTGGGGCAGGGGGACATGGAGACCCAGTACTTC. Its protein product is CAWSVGQGDMETQYF. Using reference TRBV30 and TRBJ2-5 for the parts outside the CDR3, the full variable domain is SQTIHQWPATLVQPVGSPLSLECTVEGTSNPNLYWYRQAAGRGLQLLFYSVGIGQISSEVPQNLSASRPQDRQFILSSKKLLLSDSGFYLCAWSVGQGDMETQYFGPGTRLLVL.

The CDR3 region is CATSGSGTGGEAFF. In DNA, the CDR3 is TGTGCCACCAGTGGTTCGGGGACAGGGGGTGAAGCTTTCTTT. The chain carries TRBV24-1 and TRBJ1-1, with 11 positions matching TRBD1. V was pared by 5 bases and J by 7 bases, with 5 bases of the junction left unmatched. The CDR3 contains 14 residues. From germline, CDR1 is KGHDR and CDR2 SFDVKD.

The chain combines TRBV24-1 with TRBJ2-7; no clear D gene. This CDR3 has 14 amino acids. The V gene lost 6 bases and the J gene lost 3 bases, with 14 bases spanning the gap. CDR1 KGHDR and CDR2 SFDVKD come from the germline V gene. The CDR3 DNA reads TGTGCCACCAGTCTGAGGTGGTACGGCTACGAGCAGTACTTC. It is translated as CATSLRWYGYEQYF.

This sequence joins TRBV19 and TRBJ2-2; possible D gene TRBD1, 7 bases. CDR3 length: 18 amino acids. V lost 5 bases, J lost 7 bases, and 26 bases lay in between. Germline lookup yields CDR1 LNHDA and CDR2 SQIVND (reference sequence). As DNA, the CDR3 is TGTGCCAGTAGTTCCGGGGGACAGATTGCATCTGGTGGCGGGGAGCTGTTTTTT. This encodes CASSSGGQIASGGGELFF.

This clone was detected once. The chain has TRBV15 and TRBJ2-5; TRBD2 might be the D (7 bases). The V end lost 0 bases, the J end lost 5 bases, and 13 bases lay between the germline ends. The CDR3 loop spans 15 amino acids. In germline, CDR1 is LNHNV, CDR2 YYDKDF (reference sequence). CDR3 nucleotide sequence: TGTGCCACCAGCAGAGATGCGGGGGCTTGGGAGACCCAGTACTTC. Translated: CATSRDAGAWETQYF. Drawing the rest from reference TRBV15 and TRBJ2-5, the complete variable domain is DAMVIQNPRYQVTQFGKPVTLSCSQTLNHNVMYWYQQKSSQAPKLLFHYYDKDFNNEADTPDNFQSRRPNTSFCFLDIRSPGLGDTAMYLCATSRDAGAWETQYFGPGTRLLVL.

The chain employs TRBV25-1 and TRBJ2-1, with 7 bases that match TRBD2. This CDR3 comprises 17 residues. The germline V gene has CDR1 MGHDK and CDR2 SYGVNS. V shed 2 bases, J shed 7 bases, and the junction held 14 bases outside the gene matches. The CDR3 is CASSERLAGGSENEQFF. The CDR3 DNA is TGTGCCAGCAGTGAACGTTTGGCGGGCGGGAGCGAAAATGAGCAGTTCTTC.

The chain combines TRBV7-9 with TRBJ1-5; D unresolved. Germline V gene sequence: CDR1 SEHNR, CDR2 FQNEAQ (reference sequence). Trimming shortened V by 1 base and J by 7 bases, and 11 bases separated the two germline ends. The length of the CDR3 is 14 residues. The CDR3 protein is CASSLGHGYQPQHF. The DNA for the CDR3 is TGTGCCAGCAGCTTAGGACACGGATACCAGCCCCAGCATTTT.

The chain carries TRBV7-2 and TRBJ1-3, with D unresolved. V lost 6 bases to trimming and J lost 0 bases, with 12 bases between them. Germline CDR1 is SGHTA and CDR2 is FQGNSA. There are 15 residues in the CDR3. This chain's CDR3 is CASRPHLNSGNTIYF. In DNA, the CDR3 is TGTGCCAGCAGACCCCACCTAAACTCTGGAAACACCATATATTTT.

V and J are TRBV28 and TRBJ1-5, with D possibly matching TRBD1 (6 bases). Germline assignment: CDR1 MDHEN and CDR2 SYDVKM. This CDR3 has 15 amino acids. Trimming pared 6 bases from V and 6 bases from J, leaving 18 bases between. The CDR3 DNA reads TGTGCCAGCAGACAACAGGGTGGGGGCCCTCAGCCCCAGCATTTT. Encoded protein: CASRQQGGGPQPQHF.